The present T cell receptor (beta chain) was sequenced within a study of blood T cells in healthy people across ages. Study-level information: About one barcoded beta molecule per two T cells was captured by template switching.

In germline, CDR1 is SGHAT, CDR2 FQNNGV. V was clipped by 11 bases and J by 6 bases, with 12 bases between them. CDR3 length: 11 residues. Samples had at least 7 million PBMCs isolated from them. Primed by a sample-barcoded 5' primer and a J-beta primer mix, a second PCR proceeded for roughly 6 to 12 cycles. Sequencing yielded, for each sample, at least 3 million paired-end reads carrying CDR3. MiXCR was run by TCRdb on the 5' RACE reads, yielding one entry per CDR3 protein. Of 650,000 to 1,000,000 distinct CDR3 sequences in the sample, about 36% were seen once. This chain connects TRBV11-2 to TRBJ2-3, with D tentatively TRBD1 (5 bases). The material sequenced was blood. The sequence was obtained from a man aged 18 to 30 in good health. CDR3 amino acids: CAGQWGDTQYF. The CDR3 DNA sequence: TGTGCCGGTCAGTGGGGCGATACGCAGTATTTT.